Each of the 18 T cell receptor beta chains below was sequenced from the same sample in a study of shared clonotypes between healthy human individuals. Repertoires were generated with immunoSEQ multiplex PCR, while TCRdb's copy carries only in-frame clones and drops some. This sample has about 1.1 million clones, with roughly 77% found just once. Sequenced material: memory CD4+ T cells from PBMCs. The subset denotes: CD45RA-negative fraction. The receptors stem from a man in his late teens or twenties in good health. Some clones in this sample may be carry-over from other donors' samples.

The genes are TRBV9 and TRBJ2-3; D not resolved. V was clipped by 4 bases and J by 2 bases, with 8 bases between them. Looked up from germline, CDR1 is SGDLS and CDR2 is YYNGEE. The CDR3 length is 13 residues. The CDR3 loop reads CASSRYTTDTQYF. The DNA of the CDR3 is TGTGCCAGCAGCCGCTACACCACAGATACGCAGTATTTT.

Only a few counts were recorded for this clone. This sample also contains other DNA sequences that code for the same CDR3. The J gene is TRBJ2-1, the V gene TRBV5-1; 9 bases are shared with TRBD2. This CDR3 has 15 amino acids. The ends lost 0 bases at V and 2 bases at J; junction bases unmatched: 0. CDR1 and CDR2 from the germline V gene are SGHRS and YFSETQ. CDR3 residues: CASSLGLAAYNEQFF. The DNA for the CDR3 is TGCGCCAGCAGCTTGGGACTAGCGGCCTACAATGAGCAGTTCTTC.

Points on this clone: This sample also contains other DNA sequences that code for the same CDR3. This chain joins TRBV13 and TRBJ1-2; TRBD1 aligns across 8 bases. V was pared by 0 bases and J by 5 bases, with 5 bases of the junction left unmatched. The germline V gene encodes CDR1 PRHDT and CDR2 FYEKMQ (reference sequence). The CDR3 contains 15 residues. The CDR3 here is CASSLGPGGGYGYTF. The CDR3 DNA reads as TGTGCCAGCAGCTTAGGCCCAGGGGGCGGTTATGGCTACACCTTC. Based on the CDR3 plus reference TRBV13 and TRBJ1-2, the full variable domain is AAGVIQSPRHLIKEKRETATLKCYPIPRHDTVYWYQQGPGQDPQFLISFYEKMQSDKGSIPDRFSAQQFSDYHSELNMSSLELGDSALYFCASSLGPGGGYGYTFGSGTRLTVV.

J is TRBJ1-1 and V is TRBV7-2, with a possible D match to TRBD1 (5 bases). This CDR3 is 14 amino acids long. The V and J ends lost 1 base and 5 bases respectively, with 11 bases between them. Germline V gene data show CDR1 as SGHTA and CDR2 as FQGNSA. CDR3 residues: CASSLESGDTEAFF. The CDR3 DNA reads as TGTGCCAGCAGCTTAGAATCGGGGGATACTGAAGCTTTCTTT.

The rearrangement joins TRBV7-6 to TRBJ2-5, with D perhaps matching TRBD1 or TRBD2 (6 bases each). The CDR3 is made up of 16 amino acids. In germline, CDR1 is SGHVS, CDR2 FNYEAQ. The V end lost 0 bases, the J end lost 5 bases, and 16 bases lay between the germline ends. CDR3 sequence reads: CASSLAGGQAWETQYF. Written as DNA, the CDR3 is TGTGCCAGCAGCTTAGCGGGGGGCCAGGCATGGGAGACCCAGTACTTC.

The chain combines TRBV6-9 with TRBJ2-7, with a tentative D call TRBD1 (5 bases). Trimming removed 2 bases from V and 3 bases from J, with 14 bases in between. This CDR3 has 15 residues. Germline V gene sequence: CDR1 MNHGY, CDR2 SVAAGI. The CDR3 loop reads CASSYRSPRVYEQYF. CDR3 nucleotide sequence: TGTGCCAGCAGTTATAGGTCACCCAGGGTCTACGAGCAGTACTTC.

In DNA form, the CDR3 reads TGTGCCAGCAGCTTAGGGGCTCTTAATCAGCCCCAGCATTTT. This gives the protein CASSLGALNQPQHF. V is TRBV7-8 and J is TRBJ1-5; D gene uncertain. Trimming stripped 1 base from V and 4 bases from J, with 8 bases between. CDR1 is SGHVS, CDR2 FQNEAQ, per germline. This CDR3 has 14 residues. Looking up the rest from reference TRBV7-8 and TRBJ1-5 gives the full variable domain: GAGVSQSPRYKVAKRGQDVALRCDPISGHVSLFWYQQALGQGPEFLTYFQNEAQLDKSGLPSDRFFAERPEGSVSTLKIQRTQQEDSAVYLCASSLGALNQPQHFGDGTRLSIL.

The CDR3 protein is CASGSTGLEAKNIQYF. CDR3 DNA: TGTGCCAGCGGATCGACTGGGCTTGAAGCCAAAAACATTCAGTACTTC. The chain joins TRBV4-2 to TRBJ2-4, with D unclear. Trimming cost V 8 bases and J 0 bases, with 17 bases left between them. The CDR3 runs 16 residues. The germline CDR1 and CDR2 sequences are LGHNA and YNFKEQ.

V is TRBV30 and J is TRBJ1-5, with D uncertain. V was pared by 2 bases and J by 7 bases, with 15 bases between. From germline, CDR1 is GTSNPN and CDR2 SVGIG (reference sequence). This CDR3 region has 14 residues. Here the CDR3 reads CAWSREGFLQPQHF. The CDR3 coding sequence is TGTGCCTGGAGTCGGGAAGGGTTTTTGCAGCCCCAGCATTTT.

The chain employs TRBV10-3 and TRBJ2-7, with 10 bases fitting TRBD2. This CDR3 spans 16 amino acids. In germline, CDR1 is ENHRY, CDR2 SYGVKD. V dropped 4 bases and J dropped 5; count of bases not matched to a gene: 11. CDR3 nucleotides: TGTGCCATCAGTGGGGTGAGCGGGAGGGCCGTGGACGAGCAGTACTTC. It specifies CAISGVSGRAVDEQYF.

CDR3 residues: CASSYPGGNYEQYF. The DNA for the CDR3 is TGTGCCAGCAGCTACCCGGGGGGAAACTACGAGCAGTACTTC. This chain links TRBV5-6 with TRBJ2-7; TRBD2 aligns across 7 bases. Per the germline V gene, CDR1 is SGHDT and CDR2 is YYEEEE. This CDR3 spans 14 amino acids. Trimming cost V 3 bases and J 3 bases; bases outside gene matches: 6.

Only a few counts were recorded for this clone. J is TRBJ2-5 and V is TRBV11-2; 9 bases are a match to TRBD1. CDR1 is SGHAT and CDR2 is FQNNGV in the germline V gene. The CDR3 has 16 residues. V shed 1 base and J 5 bases; nucleotides not matched to a gene: 8. In DNA form, the CDR3 reads TGTGCCAGCAGCTTAGGACTCGGACAGGGGTTGGAGACCCAGTACTTC. This codes for CASSLGLGQGLETQYF.

This clone was seen repeatedly, ten times or more. V is TRBV6-1 and J is TRBJ1-2, with 11 nucleotides matching TRBD1. From germline, CDR1 is MNHNS and CDR2 SASEGT. The J segment lost 4 bases and the V segment lost 8 bases, leaving 0 bases of the junction unmatched. The CDR3 has 12 amino acids. CDR3 residues: CASGTGGYGYTF. CDR3 nucleotides: TGTGCCAGCGGGACAGGGGGCTATGGCTACACCTTC.

CDR3 in amino acids: CASSTQQGAKNIQYF. As DNA, the CDR3 is TGCGCCAGCAGCACACAACAGGGGGCCAAAAACATTCAGTACTTC. V is TRBV5-1 and J is TRBJ2-4, with TRBD1 identical over 7 bases. Per germline, CDR1 SGHRS and CDR2 YFSETQ. The CDR3 has 15 residues. Trimming took 4 bases from V and 1 from J; bases not matched to a gene: 5. Full variable domain (missing parts from reference TRBV5-1 and TRBJ2-4): KAGVTQTPRYLIKTRGQQVTLSCSPISGHRSVSWYQQTPGQGLQFLFEYFSETQRNKGNFPGRFSGRQFSNSRSEMNVSTLELGDSALYLCASSTQQGAKNIQYFGAGTRLSVL.

The chain couples TRBV7-2 to TRBJ1-3; 7 nucleotides line up with TRBD1. Trimming at V came to 1 base and at J to 3 bases, leaving 3 bases not matched to a gene. Germline V lookup: CDR1 SGHTA, CDR2 FQGNSA. This CDR3 is 15 amino acids long. CDR3 sequence: CASSLDRGFGNTIYF. The CDR3 DNA follows: TGTGCCAGCAGCTTAGACAGGGGTTTTGGAAACACCATATATTTT.

V usage is TRBV5-1 and J usage is TRBJ2-1; D might be TRBD1 (6 bases). CDR3 length equals 14 residues. In germline, CDR1 is SGHRS, CDR2 YFSETQ. V lost 4 bases and J 6 bases, leaving 14 bases between the germline ends. This chain's CDR3 is CASSPGAAFNEQFF. CDR3 DNA: TGCGCCAGCAGCCCAGGGGCGGCTTTCAATGAGCAGTTCTTC.

The V and J genes are TRBV28 and TRBJ1-2; 10 positions match TRBD1. The CDR3 is 16 amino acids. V lost 3 bases and J lost 4; bases outside the gene matches: 8. The germline V gene has CDR1 MDHEN and CDR2 SYDVKM. The CDR3 loop is CASSFMTGGIGYGYTF. The CDR3 DNA follows: TGTGCCAGCAGTTTTATGACAGGGGGCATCGGCTATGGCTACACCTTC.

DNA of the CDR3: TGCGCCAGCAGCCAAGGGTGGGGGCAGAACACCGGGGAGCTGTTTTTT. Translating gives CASSQGWGQNTGELFF. J is TRBJ2-2 and V is TRBV4-1; D may be TRBD1 (6 bases). The V end was cut by 1 base, the J end by 1 base, with 10 bases between. The CDR3 is 16 amino acids. The germline V gene encodes CDR1 MGHRA and CDR2 YSYEKL.